The 29 T cell receptor beta chains presented below share a single source sample, sequenced in a study of blood T cells in healthy people across ages. A J-beta primer mix and a sample-barcoded 5' primer were used in a second PCR of roughly 6 to 11 cycles. TCRdb re-analysed the 5' RACE reads in MiXCR, keeping a single row per CDR3 protein. The sample consists of roughly 1,500,000 distinct CDR3 sequences, roughly 45% of them appearing once. Sequenced: blood. The receptors stem from a woman aged 18-29 years in good health.

In the case of this clonotype: A read error may produce the germline difference seen at one junction end. This rearrangement joins TRBV7-7 to TRBJ2-5, with 10 bases that match TRBD2. CDR1 and CDR2 from the germline V gene are SSHAT and FNYEAQ (reference sequence). There are 17 residues in the CDR3. The CDR3 spells CASSLGLSGGTQETQYF. The CDR3 coding sequence is TGTGCTAGCAGCTTAGGCCTTAGCGGGGGGACCCAAGAGACCCAGTACTTC. Using reference TRBV7-7 and TRBJ2-5 for the parts outside the CDR3, the full variable domain is GAGVSQSPRYKVTKRGQDVTLRCDPISSHATLYWYQQALGQGPEFLTYFNYEAQPDKSGLPSDRFSAERPEGSISTLTIQRTEQRDSAMYRCASSLGLSGGTQETQYFGPGTRLLVL.

This clonotype was detected a few times. The chain joins TRBV2 to TRBJ2-7; TRBD2 is a possible D gene (5 bases). The germline V gene encodes CDR1 SNHLY and CDR2 FYNNEI. CDR3 length equals 14 residues. V dropped 8 bases and J dropped 6 bases, with 20 bases sitting between them. CDR3 in DNA: TGTGCCAGCGGTCGGGGTGGCTATTCCAGCGAGCAGTACTTC. Its translation: CASGRGGYSSEQYF.

The chain recombines TRBV20-1 with TRBJ2-1, with 8 positions matching TRBD2. Trimming took 1 base from V and 7 from J; bases not matched to a gene: 9. This CDR3 spans 15 amino acids. Germline V gives CDR1 DFQATT, CDR2 SNEGSKA (reference sequence). The CDR3 nucleotides read TGCAGTGCTAGAGCCGGGACGAGCGGGGGAAATGAGCAGTTCTTC. The encoded protein is CSARAGTSGGNEQFF.

This clonotype was found a few times. The chain couples TRBV5-1 to TRBJ2-5, with no clear D. This CDR3 is 17 amino acids long. Germline V gene data show CDR1 as SGHRS and CDR2 as YFSETQ. V lost 0 bases and J lost 4, with 19 bases in between. The CDR3 spells CASSLAKMTPLRETQYF. The CDR3 DNA reads as TGCGCCAGCAGCTTGGCTAAGATGACCCCCTTGAGAGAGACCCAGTACTTC.

The chain has TRBV28 and TRBJ2-7; D possibly corresponds to TRBD1 (6 bases). CDR3 length equals 14 residues. The V end lost 5 bases, the J end lost 2 bases, and 13 bases lay between the germline ends. Germline V gene data show CDR1 as MDHEN and CDR2 as SYDVKM. CDR3 sequence: CASSPSNRAYEQYF. CDR3 bases: TGTGCCAGCAGTCCCTCAAACAGGGCCTACGAGCAGTACTTC.

V gene TRBV5-1 combines with J gene TRBJ1-2; D is undetermined. Trimming removed 1 base from V and 6 bases from J, with 13 bases in between. Germline-derived CDR1 and CDR2 are SGHRS and YFSETQ. The CDR3 consists of 14 residues. The CDR3 region has the DNA TGCGCCAGCAGCTTGTCGGGGTCCGCGCATGGCTACACCTTC. Translated, it gives CASSLSGSAHGYTF.

This clonotype showed up just a few times. The rearrangement links TRBV5-1 to TRBJ2-1, with TRBD2 identical over 14 bases. V shed 4 bases, J shed 6 bases, and the junction held 3 bases outside the gene matches. CDR3 length: 15 residues. Germline CDR1 SGHRS, CDR2 YFSETQ. CDR3 residues: CASSMGLAGVNEQFF. As DNA, the CDR3 is TGCGCCAGCAGCATGGGACTAGCGGGGGTCAATGAGCAGTTCTTC. The full variable domain, its missing parts supplied by reference TRBV5-1 and TRBJ2-1, is KAGVTQTPRYLIKTRGQQVTLSCSPISGHRSVSWYQQTPGQGLQFLFEYFSETQRNKGNFPGRFSGRQFSNSRSEMNVSTLELGDSALYLCASSMGLAGVNEQFFGPGTRLTVL.

This chain joins TRBV3-1 and TRBJ1-1; 7 nucleotides agree with TRBD1. This CDR3 is built from 15 residues. V lost 4 bases, J lost 3 bases, and 8 bases stayed unmatched. CDR1 and CDR2 from the germline V gene are LGHDT and YNNKEL (reference sequence). CDR3 sequence reads: CASSPRQGGDTEAFF. CDR3 DNA sequence: TGTGCCAGCAGCCCACGACAGGGAGGGGACACTGAAGCTTTCTTT.

Only a few counts were recorded for this clonotype. The chain employs TRBV6-6 and TRBJ2-3, with TRBD2 identical over 7 bases. The CDR3 loop spans 16 amino acids. Germline-derived CDR1 and CDR2 are MNHNY and SVGAGI (reference sequence). J lost 0 bases, V lost 2 bases, and 5 bases had no gene match. For the CDR3, the DNA is TGTGCCAGCAGTTACAGAAGCGGGAAAAGCACAGATACGCAGTATTTT. Translated, it gives CASSYRSGKSTDTQYF.

This chain joins TRBV2 and TRBJ2-1, with 8 bases aligning to TRBD2. The CDR3 has 14 amino acids. The V and J ends lost 5 bases and 13 bases, in that order; junction bases with no gene match: 13. Germline CDR1 reads SNHLY; CDR2 reads FYNNEI. The CDR3 loop is CASSPSGSRETQFF. The CDR3 region has the DNA TGTGCCAGCAGTCCAAGCGGGAGTCGGGAGACCCAGTTCTTC.

This chain connects TRBV4-1 to TRBJ2-4, with 9 bases identical to TRBD1. The better agreement between TRBJ2-7 and the DNA end casts doubt on the J call. CDR1 is MGHRA and CDR2 is YSYEKL in the germline V gene. This CDR3 spans 15 amino acids. CDR3 sequence (DNA): TGCGCCAGCAGCCGCCCTGACAGGGGGGACTACGAGCAGTACTTC. Its protein is CASSRPDRGDYEQYF.

V and J are TRBV28 and TRBJ1-1; TRBD1 might be the D (5 bases). V dropped 8 bases and J dropped 1 base, with 17 bases sitting between them. The CDR3 runs to 15 residues. Germline CDR1 MDHEN, CDR2 SYDVKM. The CDR3 DNA reads as TGTGCCAGCCCCCCCTCCCCAGGGTCGAACACTGAAGCTTTCTTT. Its translation is CASPPSPGSNTEAFF.

The chain recombines TRBV29-1 with TRBJ2-3; D gene ambiguous. V shed 2 bases and J shed 9 bases, with 9 bases lying between them. The CDR3 length is 11 residues. Germline CDR1 SQVTM, CDR2 ANQGSEA. CDR3 nucleotide sequence: TGCAGCGTTGAATTACTTGCCACGCAGTATTTT. Translating it yields CSVELLATQYF.

V is TRBV25-1 and J is TRBJ2-3; D might be TRBD1 or TRBD2, each matching 5 bases. The CDR3 runs to 14 residues. Germline CDR1 MGHDK, CDR2 SYGVNS. V was trimmed by 6 bases and J by 4 bases, leaving 14 bases between them. CDR3 sequence reads: CASSAGDAADTQYF. As DNA, the CDR3 is TGTGCCAGCAGCGCCGGGGACGCCGCAGATACGCAGTATTTT.

This rearrangement joins TRBV11-2 to TRBJ2-5; D not resolved. The germline V gene encodes CDR1 SGHAT and CDR2 FQNNGV. Trimming stripped 8 bases from V and 4 bases from J, with 8 bases between. The CDR3 is made up of 11 amino acids. CDR3 sequence (DNA): TGTGCCAGCGCCACGTTAGAGACCCAGTACTTC. Amino acids: CASATLETQYF.

The chain links TRBV4-2 to TRBJ2-5; 11 positions agree with TRBD2. Unmatched junction bases numbered 2, after V lost 2 bases and J lost 3 bases. The CDR3 loop spans 15 amino acids. CDR1 is LGHNA, CDR2 YNFKEQ, per germline. This CDR3 is CASSQPGLAEETQYF. The CDR3 DNA follows: TGTGCCAGCAGCCAACCGGGACTAGCGGAAGAGACCCAGTACTTC.

This clonotype was seen only a few times. The V gene is TRBV7-2, the J gene TRBJ1-2; TRBD1 matches 7 bases. This CDR3 region has 14 residues. The V gene end was trimmed by 4 bases and the J gene end by 7 bases; junction bases not matched to a gene: 9. Per the germline V gene, CDR1 is SGHTA and CDR2 is FQGNSA. As DNA, the CDR3 is TGTGCCAGCAGCTACCTGACAGGGAGGCCTGGCTACACCTTC. It yields the protein CASSYLTGRPGYTF.

This clonotype showed up just once. V and J are TRBV6-5 and TRBJ1-2; tentative D call: TRBD1 (5 bases). Germline V gene data show CDR1 as MNHEY and CDR2 as SVGAGI. The germline V and J ends were trimmed by 6 bases and 1 base, with 9 bases remaining between them. This CDR3 has 13 amino acids. CDR3 sequence: CASRGRFNYGYTF. The CDR3 DNA reads as TGTGCCAGCAGGGGACGGTTTAACTATGGCTACACCTTC.

J is TRBJ2-3 and V is TRBV4-1, with TRBD1 identical over 8 bases. CDR3 size: 15 residues. Trimming cost V 5 bases and J 6 bases; bases outside gene matches: 10. CDR1 and CDR2 from the germline V gene are MGHRA and YSYEKL. The CDR3 nucleotides are TGCGCCAGCAGCTCCCAAGACAGGGGTTCGGATACGCAGTATTTT. Residues: CASSSQDRGSDTQYF.

The chain is built from TRBV11-1 and TRBJ2-3; a possible D gene is TRBD2 (6 bases). The ends were cut back, 2 bases at V and 4 bases at J, with 10 bases in the middle. The CDR3 spans 14 residues. The germline CDR1 and CDR2 sequences are SGHAT and FQDESV (reference sequence). The CDR3 coding sequence is TGTGCCAGCAGCTTAACCCCGGGGGCAGATACGCAGTATTTT. Its protein product is CASSLTPGADTQYF.

This chain joins TRBV6-1 and TRBJ2-1; 9 bases fit TRBD2. The germline V gene encodes CDR1 MNHNS and CDR2 SASEGT. Trimming cost V 10 bases and J 10 bases; bases outside gene matches: 11. CDR3 length: 13 residues. CDR3 DNA: TGTGCCATCGGTGGCGGGGGGGCCTGGGAGCAGTTCTTC. Translation gives CAIGGGGAWEQFF.

This chain uses TRBV6-6 with TRBJ2-5, with D possibly TRBD2 on 6 matching bases. TRBJ2-4 explains the end of the DNA better; the J call may be wrong. The CDR3 contains 13 residues. Looked up from germline, CDR1 is MNHNY and CDR2 is SVGAGI (reference sequence). The CDR3 reads CASSGGNKNIQYF. The CDR3 nucleotides read TGTGCCAGCTCCGGAGGGAACAAAAACATTCAGTACTTC.

The chain has TRBV29-1 and TRBJ2-7; TRBD2 is a possible D gene (7 bases). The CDR3 contains 13 residues. Germline V gene sequence: CDR1 SQVTM, CDR2 ANQGSEA. V lost 6 bases and J lost 6, with 18 bases in between. CDR3 bases: TGCAGCGTGAAAAGAGGGGGGGCCTCCGAGCAGTACTTC. As protein: CSVKRGGASEQYF.

This clonotype was counted a few times. J is TRBJ1-1 and V is TRBV6-5; D possibly corresponds to TRBD1 (5 bases). V was cut by 6 bases and J by 8 bases, with 16 bases left in between. CDR3 length: 13 residues. CDR1 and CDR2 (germline): MNHEY, SVGAGI. The CDR3 spells CASSRDRPGEAFF. The CDR3 nucleotides are TGTGCCAGCAGCCGGGACCGCCCCGGGGAAGCTTTCTTT.

The chain joins TRBV20-1 to TRBJ1-2; perhaps TRBD1 as D (5 bases). This CDR3 region has 14 residues. The germline V gene encodes CDR1 DFQATT and CDR2 SNEGSKA (reference sequence). Deletions cut 0 bases from V and 2 bases from J, with 10 bases between. The CDR3 nucleotides read TGCAGTGCTAGAGAAAGGGCAGGGAACTATGGCTACACCTTC. Translation: CSARERAGNYGYTF.

The V call is TRBV20-1, the J call TRBJ2-7; D uncertain. V gave up 3 bases and J gave up 4 bases, with 19 bases separating them. CDR1 and CDR2 (germline): DFQATT, SNEGSKA (reference sequence). This CDR3 region has 15 residues. The CDR3 sequence: CSARASRVIIYEQYF. For the CDR3, the DNA is TGCAGTGCTAGGGCCTCAAGGGTCATTATATACGAGCAGTACTTC.

V usage is TRBV29-1 and J usage is TRBJ1-1, with D perhaps TRBD1 (5 bases). The CDR3 covers 13 residues. Between the trimmed V and J ends, which lost 5 bases and 0 bases, there was a span of 10 bases. Germline lookup yields CDR1 SQVTM and CDR2 ANQGSEA. DNA of the CDR3: TGCAGCGTTCTGAGGGGCATGAACACTGAAGCTTTCTTT. Translated: CSVLRGMNTEAFF.

CDR3 loop: CASRPNRQAMFSPLHF. The CDR3 coding sequence is TGTGCCAGCAGACCAAACCGACAGGCTATGTTTTCACCCCTCCACTTT. This chain connects TRBV6-2 or TRBV6-3 to TRBJ1-6, with D perhaps TRBD1 (6 bases). Germline values: CDR1 MNHEY, CDR2 SVGEGT. With 6 bases removed from V and 9 bases from J, the gap between germline ends came to 21 bases. The CDR3 is 16 amino acids.

This clonotype has more than one count but fewer than ten. The rearrangement joins TRBV29-1 to TRBJ2-7; D is undetermined. The V gene's germline CDR1 is SQVTM and CDR2 ANQGSEA. Deletions cut 0 bases from V and 0 bases from J, with 9 bases between. The CDR3 runs to 14 residues. In DNA, the CDR3 is TGCAGCGTTGAAGACAGGTTGAGCTCCTACGAGCAGTACTTC. This translates into CSVEDRLSSYEQYF.